This TCR beta chain is from a study of shared clonotypes between healthy human individuals (dated by TCRdb to 2019 to 2021). In terms of the full investigation: The cohort included three men and a couple of women between 18 and 49 years of age. Per donor, leukapheresis produced somewhere between about 0.94 and 9.5 billion PBMCs. Different laboratories and diverse techniques were used to prepare libraries and sequence TCR repertoires, to increase sequencing depth and limit assay-specific biases. To estimate repertoire size and how much clonotype sharing occurs between individuals, the study deeply sequenced the blood TCR repertoires of roughly 5 healthy adults. Per donor, three plates each were used for CD4 naive and CD4 memory, two for CD8 naive, and one for CD8 memory. General conclusions and limits of the study: Because the study included a small number of donors, the genetic and exposure-history diversity represented was limited. Even with the large sequencing depth, rarefaction of the sorted-subset datasets indicated that sequencing was incomplete. Pairwise subsampling led to the expectation that sequencing depth would affect the degree of clonotype sharing among donors. Across a handful of donors, around 5.4% of naive CD4, around 3.5% of naive CD8, roughly 2.2% of memory CD4, and about 0.4% of memory CD8 clonotypes were shared. Only blood was sampled, and tissue TCR repertoires likely differ from those in blood. Clonotypes shared by all four sorted-subset donors showed higher generation probabilities than non-shared clonotypes. Larger estimated clonotype richness was generally found for naive subsets than for memory subsets.

Concerning this clone: Its antigen is unknown. No clone much larger than this one lies a single base away; base qualities are absent.

Using the deep immunoSEQ assay, multiplex PCR amplified TCR CDR3 regions from genomic DNA. Extracted genomic DNA from each cell subset was spread evenly across all wells of several immunoSEQ 96-well plates, with each plate serving as a replicate. For sorted subsets, approximately 200 ng of genomic DNA, equivalent to some 30,000 T cell genomes, went into each replicate PCR. Purified libraries were measured with a Qubit 3.0 fluorometer, size-checked on a Bioanalyzer 2100, and measured again with the KAPA Library Quantification kit. Each immunoSEQ 96-well plate was sequenced on its own single-read 150-cycle Illumina NextSeq 550 flow cell. From the authors' description of their analysis: Because the immunoSEQ output held only junctional sequences and lacked quality scores, the filtering could not match the filtering applied to full-length reads. Sequences were annotated with PyIR, a Python wrapper for IgBLAST v1.9, using IMGT germline references to assign V/J genes and CDR3. Reads with weak V/J assignments (E-value above 1e-6), missing CDR3, stop codons, out-of-frame junctions, or ambiguous translated residues were removed. V3J clonotypes were defined as sequences sharing an identical inferred V gene, J gene, and CDR3 amino acid sequence. The percentage overlap between two repertoires was calculated by dividing the number of shared unique clonotypes by the size of the smaller repertoire. RTK rarefaction, the Chao1 estimator, and Recon v2.1 estimates of unobserved clonotypes were used to assess repertoire richness. For all TCRbeta clonotypes obtained by the gDNA method from several donors, generation probabilities were computed with OLGA. TCRdb took this table from immuneACCESS and kept in-frame rearrangements with V and J called. Such tables lack part of the clones; where checked against another copy, unresolved V genes explain under half of the gap, and the rest is unexplained. That table furnishes V, J and clone size, whereas the DNA furnished D and trimming. Across this sample there are 600,000 or so clones, with roughly 95% seen only once. About 0.11% of the sample is in the top ten clones.

CD8 naive samples were obtained by positive selection for CCR7 among CD45RO-negative cells, yielding a CD45RA+CCR7+ population from which TemRA cells were excluded. The donors were healthy, HIV-negative adults with no recently reported acute infections or vaccinations. Every donor was a Caucasian adult residing in Nashville, Tennessee, USA. Blood was obtained by leukapheresis, after which PBMCs were separated by Ficoll-Histopaque density gradient centrifugation and cryopreserved in liquid nitrogen vapor phase. Analytical flow cytometry was used to check the purity and quantity of each magnetically sorted T cell population. Genomic DNA was isolated from every sorted fraction and measured by UV absorbance on a Nanodrop 2000c. According to the germline V gene (reference sequence), CDR1 reads MNHEY and CDR2 reads SMNVEV. V is reduced by 2 bases and J by 9 bases, leaving a spacing of 12 bases between them. From the cysteine up to the phenylalanine, the CDR3 has a length of 13 residues. CDR3 DNA is the only sequence kept; it has 39 bases, read in frame from the first base.

This clonotype originated in a woman in her 30s in good health. This sequence uses TRBV27 and TRBJ2-3; TRBD2 is perhaps the D gene, given 5 matching bases. The sample consisted of naive CD8+ T cells sorted from blood. The cell subset or site label, as the study defines it: CD45RA+CCR7+. The CDR3 reads CASSLRPSSTQYF. The bases are TGTGCCAGCAGTTTACGGCCTAGCAGCACGCAGTATTTT.